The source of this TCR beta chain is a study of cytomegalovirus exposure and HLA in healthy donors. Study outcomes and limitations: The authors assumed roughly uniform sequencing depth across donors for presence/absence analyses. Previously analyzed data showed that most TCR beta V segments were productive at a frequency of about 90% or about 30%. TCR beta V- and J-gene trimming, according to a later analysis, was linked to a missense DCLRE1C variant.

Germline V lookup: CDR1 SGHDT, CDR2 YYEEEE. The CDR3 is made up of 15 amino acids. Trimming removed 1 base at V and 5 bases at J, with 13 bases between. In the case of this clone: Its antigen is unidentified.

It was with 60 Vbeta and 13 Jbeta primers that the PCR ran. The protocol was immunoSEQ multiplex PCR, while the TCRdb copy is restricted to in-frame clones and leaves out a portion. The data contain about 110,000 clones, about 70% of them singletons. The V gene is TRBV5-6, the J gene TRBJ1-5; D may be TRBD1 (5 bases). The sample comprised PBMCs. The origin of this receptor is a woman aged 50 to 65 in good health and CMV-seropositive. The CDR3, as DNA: TGTGCCAGCAGCTTGTTGGGGGGGGACCATCAGCCCCAGCATTTT. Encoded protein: CASSLLGGDHQPQHF.